This T cell receptor (beta chain) appears in the sequencing data of a study of T cell repertoires in aging, cancer and after chemotherapy. In the study overall: Patients with chronic lymphocytic leukemia were sampled before and after fludarabine- or bendamustine-based chemotherapy. The full dataset contained millions of TCR reads. Study observations and caveats: In cancer patients, declining TCR diversity with age involved lost richness and lost evenness. Immunological memory after chemotherapy cannot be judged from the repertoire data.

Rearranged V-D-J TRB sequences were amplified with a mixed TRB-A/B primer pool. Each CDR3 protein gets one entry after TCRdb re-called the multiplex PCR reads with MiXCR. The profile shows some 4,300 distinct CDR3 sequences, approximately 26% of them singletons. Germline V lookup: CDR1 MNHEY, CDR2 SVGEGT. Trimming cost V 6 bases and J 9 bases, with 15 bases left between them. The CDR3 loop spans 13 amino acids. The template was genomic DNA from peripheral blood, not RNA. By share of the sample, this clonotype is medium-sized. Its specificity is not known. The chain links TRBV6-2 or TRBV6-3 to TRBJ2-1; a weak D match, TRBD2 (6 bases). This TCR came from a human donor with a blood cancer. The sequenced sample consisted of blood. The CDR3 DNA reads as TGTGCCAGCAGCTACGGGACTGTGAGTGAGCAGTTCTTC. Translating it yields CASSYGTVSEQFF.